The following is a TCR beta chain sequence with its context. The sample comes from a study of brain T cells in children with intractable seizures. Libraries were prepared by immunoSEQ multiplex PCR; TCRdb keeps only in-frame clonotypes and omits some of them. This repertoire shows just under 65,000 clones, about 96% found once; its top ten account for 0.3% to 0.45%. Only cases whose brain tissue showed the highest T cell transcript signatures were sequenced. The TCR was taken from a boy in the first two years of life with focal cortical dysplasia and intractable seizures. This material consisted of peripheral blood, taken at surgery.

In DNA form, the CDR3 reads TGTGCCACCAGCGGGAGAACCCCAGAGACCCAGTACTTC. It encodes CATSGRTPETQYF. The chain recombines TRBV15 with TRBJ2-5; D is possibly TRBD2 (5 bases). CDR1 is LNHNV, CDR2 YYDKDF, per germline (reference sequence). The V and J ends lost 5 bases and 4 bases respectively, with 11 bases between them. The CDR3 has 13 amino acids.